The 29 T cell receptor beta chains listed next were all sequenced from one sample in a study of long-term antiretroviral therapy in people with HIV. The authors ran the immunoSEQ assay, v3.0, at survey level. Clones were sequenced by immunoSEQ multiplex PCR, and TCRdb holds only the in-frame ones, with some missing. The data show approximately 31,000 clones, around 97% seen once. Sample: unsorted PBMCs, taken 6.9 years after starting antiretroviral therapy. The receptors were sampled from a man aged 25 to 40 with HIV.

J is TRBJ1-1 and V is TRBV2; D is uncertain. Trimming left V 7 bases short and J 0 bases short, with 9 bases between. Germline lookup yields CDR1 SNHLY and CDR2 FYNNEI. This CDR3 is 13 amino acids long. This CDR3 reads CASKARMNTEAFF. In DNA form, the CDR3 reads TGTGCCAGCAAGGCTCGGATGAACACTGAAGCTTTCTTT.

CDR3 residues: CSVGQGRADTQYF. CDR3 coding DNA: TGCAGCGTCGGACAGGGAAGGGCAGATACGCAGTATTTT. The V and J genes are TRBV29-1 and TRBJ2-3; the match to TRBD1 covers 8 bases. Germline V CDR1 and CDR2: SQVTM, ANQGSEA. The ends lost 6 bases at V and 4 bases at J; junction bases unmatched: 6. This CDR3 comprises 13 residues.

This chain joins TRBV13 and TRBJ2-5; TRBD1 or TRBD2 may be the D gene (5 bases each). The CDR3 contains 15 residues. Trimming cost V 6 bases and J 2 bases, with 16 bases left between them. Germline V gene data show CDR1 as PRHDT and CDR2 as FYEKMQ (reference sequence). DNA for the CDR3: TGTGCCAGCAGTCTAGGCCCAGGGAGTCAAGAGACCCAGTACTTC. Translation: CASSLGPGSQETQYF.

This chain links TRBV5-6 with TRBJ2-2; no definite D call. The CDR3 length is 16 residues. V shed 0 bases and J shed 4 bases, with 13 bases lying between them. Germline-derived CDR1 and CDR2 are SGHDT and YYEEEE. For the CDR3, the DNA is TGTGCCAGCAGCTTGGACGGGCTGGGCGTCACCGGGGAGCTGTTTTTT. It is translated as CASSLDGLGVTGELFF.

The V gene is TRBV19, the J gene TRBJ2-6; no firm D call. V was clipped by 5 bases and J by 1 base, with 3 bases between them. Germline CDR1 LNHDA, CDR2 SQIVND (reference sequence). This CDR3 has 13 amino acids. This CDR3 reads CASSPSGANVLTF. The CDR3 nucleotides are TGTGCCAGTAGTCCGTCTGGGGCCAACGTCCTGACTTTC.

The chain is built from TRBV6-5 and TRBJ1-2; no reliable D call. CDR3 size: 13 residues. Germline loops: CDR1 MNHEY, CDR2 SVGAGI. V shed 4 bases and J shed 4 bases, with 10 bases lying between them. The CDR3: CASSSIGIYGYTF. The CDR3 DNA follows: TGTGCCAGCAGTTCTATAGGGATCTATGGCTACACCTTC.

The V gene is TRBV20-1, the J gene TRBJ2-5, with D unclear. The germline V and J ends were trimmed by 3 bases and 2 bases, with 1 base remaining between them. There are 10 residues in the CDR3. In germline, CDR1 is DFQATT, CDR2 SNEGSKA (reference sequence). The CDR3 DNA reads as TGCAGTGCTAGTCAAGAGACCCAGTACTTC. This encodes CSASQETQYF.

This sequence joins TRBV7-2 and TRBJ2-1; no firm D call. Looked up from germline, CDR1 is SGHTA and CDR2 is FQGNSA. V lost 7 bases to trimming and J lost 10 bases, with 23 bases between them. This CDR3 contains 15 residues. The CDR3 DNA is TGTGCCAGCACCTCGAAGGGCCCGGCCGCGCACGAGCAGTTCTTC. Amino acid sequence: CASTSKGPAAHEQFF.

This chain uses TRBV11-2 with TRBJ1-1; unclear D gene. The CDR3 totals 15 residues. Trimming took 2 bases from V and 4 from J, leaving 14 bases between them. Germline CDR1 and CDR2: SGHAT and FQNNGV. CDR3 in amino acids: CASSLLDRGITEAFF. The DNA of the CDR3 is TGTGCCAGCAGCTTACTTGATAGAGGCATCACTGAAGCTTTCTTT.

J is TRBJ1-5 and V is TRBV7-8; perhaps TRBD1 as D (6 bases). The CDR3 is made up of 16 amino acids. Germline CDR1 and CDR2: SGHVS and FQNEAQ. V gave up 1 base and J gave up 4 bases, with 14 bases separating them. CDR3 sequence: CASSLGRIRGNQPQHF. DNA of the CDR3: TGTGCCAGCAGCTTAGGTAGGATTAGGGGGAATCAGCCCCAGCATTTT.

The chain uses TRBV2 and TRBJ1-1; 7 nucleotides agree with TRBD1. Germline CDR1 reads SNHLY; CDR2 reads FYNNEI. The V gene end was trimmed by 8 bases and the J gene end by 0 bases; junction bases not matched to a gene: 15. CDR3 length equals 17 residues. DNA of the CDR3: TGTGCCAGCTGGCCGGGGGAATTCAGGGGGATGAACACTGAAGCTTTCTTT. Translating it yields CASWPGEFRGMNTEAFF.

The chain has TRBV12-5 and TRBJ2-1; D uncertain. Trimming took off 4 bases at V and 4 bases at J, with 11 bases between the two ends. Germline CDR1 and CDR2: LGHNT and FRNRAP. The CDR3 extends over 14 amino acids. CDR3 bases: TGTGCTAGTGGTTCCCTAGGCAGGTACAATGAGCAGTTCTTC. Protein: CASGSLGRYNEQFF.

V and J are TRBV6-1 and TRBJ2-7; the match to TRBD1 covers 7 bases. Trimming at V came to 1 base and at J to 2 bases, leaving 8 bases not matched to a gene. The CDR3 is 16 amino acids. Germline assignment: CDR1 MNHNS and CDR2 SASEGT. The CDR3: CASSEGSADRTYEQYF. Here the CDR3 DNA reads TGTGCCAGCAGTGAAGGTTCAGCGGACAGGACCTACGAGCAGTACTTC.

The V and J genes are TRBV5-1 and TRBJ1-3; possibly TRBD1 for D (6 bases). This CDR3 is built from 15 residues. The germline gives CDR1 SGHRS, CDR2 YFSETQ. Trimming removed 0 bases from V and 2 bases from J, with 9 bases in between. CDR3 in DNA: TGCGCCAGCAGCTTGGATTGGGGGCCTGGAAACACCATATATTTT. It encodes CASSLDWGPGNTIYF.

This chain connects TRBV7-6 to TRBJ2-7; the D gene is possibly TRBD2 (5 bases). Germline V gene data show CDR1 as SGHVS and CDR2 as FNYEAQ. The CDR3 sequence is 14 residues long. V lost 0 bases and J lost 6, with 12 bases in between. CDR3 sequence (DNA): TGTGCCAGCAGCTTAGCCACGGGGTCCGGCGAGCAGTACTTC. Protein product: CASSLATGSGEQYF. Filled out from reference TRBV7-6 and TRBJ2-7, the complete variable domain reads GAGVSQSPRYKVTKRGQDVALRCDPISGHVSLYWYRQALGQGPEFLTYFNYEAQQDKSGLPNDRFSAERPEGSISTLTIQRTEQRDSAMYRCASSLATGSGEQYFGPGTRLTVT.

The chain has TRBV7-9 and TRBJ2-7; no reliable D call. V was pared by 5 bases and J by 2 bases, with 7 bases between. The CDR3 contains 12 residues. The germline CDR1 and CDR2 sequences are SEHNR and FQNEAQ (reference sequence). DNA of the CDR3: TGTGCCAGCAGCACCGGCGCCTACGAGCAGTACTTC. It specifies CASSTGAYEQYF.

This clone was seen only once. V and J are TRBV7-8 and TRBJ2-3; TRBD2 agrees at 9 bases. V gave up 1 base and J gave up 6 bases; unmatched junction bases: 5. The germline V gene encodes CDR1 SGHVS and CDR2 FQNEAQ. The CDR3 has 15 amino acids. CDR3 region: CASSLGLAGWDTQYF. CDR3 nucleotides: TGTGCCAGCAGCTTAGGGCTAGCGGGGTGGGATACGCAGTATTTT. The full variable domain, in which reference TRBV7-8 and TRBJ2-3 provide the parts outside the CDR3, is GAGVSQSPRYKVAKRGQDVALRCDPISGHVSLFWYQQALGQGPEFLTYFQNEAQLDKSGLPSDRFFAERPEGSVSTLKIQRTQQEDSAVYLCASSLGLAGWDTQYFGPGTRLTVL.

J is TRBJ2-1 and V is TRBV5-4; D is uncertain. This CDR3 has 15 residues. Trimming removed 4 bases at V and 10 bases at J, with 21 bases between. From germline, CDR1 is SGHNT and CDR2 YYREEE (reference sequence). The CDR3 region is CASSATSAESGEQFF. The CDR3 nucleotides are TGTGCCAGCAGCGCAACCTCCGCAGAATCTGGGGAGCAGTTCTTC.

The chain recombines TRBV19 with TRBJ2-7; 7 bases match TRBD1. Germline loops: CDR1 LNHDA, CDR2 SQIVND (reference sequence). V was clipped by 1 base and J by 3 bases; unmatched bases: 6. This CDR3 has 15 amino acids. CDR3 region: CASSIGPGQSYEQYF. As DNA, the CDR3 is TGTGCCAGTAGTATAGGTCCGGGACAGAGCTACGAGCAGTACTTC.

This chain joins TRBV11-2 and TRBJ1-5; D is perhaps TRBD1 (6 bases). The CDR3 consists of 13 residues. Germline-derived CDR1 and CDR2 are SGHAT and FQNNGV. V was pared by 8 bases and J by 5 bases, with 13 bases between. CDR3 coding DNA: TGTGCCAGCTCCCAGGGGCTCGATCAGCCCCAGCATTTT. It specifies CASSQGLDQPQHF.

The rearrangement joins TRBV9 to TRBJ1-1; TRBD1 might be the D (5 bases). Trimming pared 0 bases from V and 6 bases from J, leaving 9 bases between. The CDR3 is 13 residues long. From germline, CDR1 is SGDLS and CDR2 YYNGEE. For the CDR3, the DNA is TGTGCCAGCAGCGTAGGTTCAGGGTCTGAAGCTTTCTTT. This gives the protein CASSVGSGSEAFF.

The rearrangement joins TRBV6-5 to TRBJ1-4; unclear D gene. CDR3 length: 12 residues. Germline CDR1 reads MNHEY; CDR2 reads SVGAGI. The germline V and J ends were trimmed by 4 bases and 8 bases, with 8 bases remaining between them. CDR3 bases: TGTGCCAGCAGTTCAGGAGGCGAAAAACTGTTTTTT. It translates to CASSSGGEKLFF.

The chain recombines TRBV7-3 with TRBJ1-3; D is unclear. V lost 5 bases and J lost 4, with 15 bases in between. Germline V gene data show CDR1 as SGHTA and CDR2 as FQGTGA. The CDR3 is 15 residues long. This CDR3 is CASSMGIRAGNTIYF. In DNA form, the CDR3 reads TGTGCCAGCAGCATGGGCATACGGGCGGGAAACACCATATATTTT.

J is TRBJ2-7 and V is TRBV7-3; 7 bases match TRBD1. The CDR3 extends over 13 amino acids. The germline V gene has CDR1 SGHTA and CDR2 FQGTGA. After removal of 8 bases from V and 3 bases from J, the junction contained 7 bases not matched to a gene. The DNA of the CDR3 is TGTGCCAGCGACCGGCAGGGGGACTACGAGCAGTACTTC. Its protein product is CASDRQGDYEQYF.

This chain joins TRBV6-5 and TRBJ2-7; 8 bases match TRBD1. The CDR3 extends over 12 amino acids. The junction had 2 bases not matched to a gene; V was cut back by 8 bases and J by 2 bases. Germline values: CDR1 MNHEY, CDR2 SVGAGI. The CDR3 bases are TGTGCCAGCCGACAGGGGACCTACGAGCAGTACTTC. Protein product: CASRQGTYEQYF.

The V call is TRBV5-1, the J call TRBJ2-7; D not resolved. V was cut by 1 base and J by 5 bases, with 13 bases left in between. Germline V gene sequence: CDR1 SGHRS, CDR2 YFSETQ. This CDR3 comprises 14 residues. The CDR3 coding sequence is TGCGCCAGCAGCTTGCAAGTCTCGGTGAACGAGCAGTACTTC. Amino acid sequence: CASSLQVSVNEQYF.

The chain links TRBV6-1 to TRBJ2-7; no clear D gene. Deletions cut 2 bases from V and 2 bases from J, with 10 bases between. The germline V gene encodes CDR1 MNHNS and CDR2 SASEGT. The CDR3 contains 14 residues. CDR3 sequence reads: CASSESQPTYEQYF. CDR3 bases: TGTGCCAGCAGTGAATCACAGCCAACCTACGAGCAGTACTTC.

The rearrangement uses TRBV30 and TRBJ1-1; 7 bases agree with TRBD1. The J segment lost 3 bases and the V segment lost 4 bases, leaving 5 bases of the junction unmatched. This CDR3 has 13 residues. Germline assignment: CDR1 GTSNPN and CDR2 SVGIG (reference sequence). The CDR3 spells CAWNTGVDTEAFF. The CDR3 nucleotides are TGTGCCTGGAATACAGGGGTGGACACTGAAGCTTTCTTT.

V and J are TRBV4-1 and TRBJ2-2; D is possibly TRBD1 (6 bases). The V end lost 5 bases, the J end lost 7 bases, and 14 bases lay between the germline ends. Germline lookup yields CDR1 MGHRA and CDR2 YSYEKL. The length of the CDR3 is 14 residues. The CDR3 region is CASSFQGHGGELFF. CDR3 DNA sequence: TGCGCCAGCAGCTTCCAGGGGCATGGCGGGGAGCTGTTTTTT.